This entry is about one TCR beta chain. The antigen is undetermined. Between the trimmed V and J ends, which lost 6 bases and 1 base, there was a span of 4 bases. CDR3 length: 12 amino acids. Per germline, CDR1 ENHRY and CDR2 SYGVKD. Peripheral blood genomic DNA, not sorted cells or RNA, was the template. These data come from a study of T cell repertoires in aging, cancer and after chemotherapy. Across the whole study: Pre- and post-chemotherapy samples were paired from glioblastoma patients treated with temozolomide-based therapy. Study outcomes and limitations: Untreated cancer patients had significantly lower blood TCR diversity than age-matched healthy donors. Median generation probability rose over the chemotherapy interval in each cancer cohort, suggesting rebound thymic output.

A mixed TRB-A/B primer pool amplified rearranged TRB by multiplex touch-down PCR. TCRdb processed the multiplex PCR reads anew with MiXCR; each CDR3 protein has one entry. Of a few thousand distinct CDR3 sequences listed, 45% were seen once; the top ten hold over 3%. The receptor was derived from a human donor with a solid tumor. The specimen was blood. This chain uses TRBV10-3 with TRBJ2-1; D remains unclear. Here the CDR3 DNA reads TGTGCCATCAGGGGATCCTACAATGAGCAGTTCTTC. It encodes CAIRGSYNEQFF.